A selection of T cell receptor beta chains follows, all from one sample in a study of CD8 T cells in Susac syndrome. TCRdb recomputed calls from the immunoSEQ multiplex PCR reads with MiXCR, one row per CDR3 protein. The sample includes about 300,000 distinct CDR3 sequences, about nine tenths seen only once; the top ten take 0.18%. Sequences were obtained from CD8+ T cells from PBMCs. The receptors derive from a human donor with multiple sclerosis. Both conserved end residues are part of each CDR3. The D gene is left open where the match is weak. Some rows mark clone size as missing; the rest say once, few, many or name a class of expanded clone.

TRBD2 | . | TRBJ2-7 | TRBV30 | TGTGCCTGGTCGACTAGCGGGGCCTACGAGCAGTACTTC | CAWSTSGAYEQYF
TRBD2 | . | TRBJ2-1 | TRBV12-3/TRBV12-4 | TGTGCCAGCAGTCCCGGGGGGGCGAGTTACAATGAGCAGTTCTTC | CASSPGGASYNEQFF
. | . | TRBJ2-6 | TRBV27 | TGTGCCAGCAGTTTCGGGGGCGCTGGGGCCAACGTCCTGACTTTC | CASSFGGAGANVLTF
TRBD2 | once | TRBJ2-7 | TRBV4-3 | TGCGCCAGCAGCCAAGAGGGGGGACTAGCGGTTTCTTCCTACGAGCAGTACTTC | CASSQEGGLAVSSYEQYF
. | . | TRBJ2-3 | TRBV28 | TGTGCCAGCAGCCTACAAGGACTGAATACGCAGTATTTT | CASSLQGLNTQYF
TRBD2 | . | TRBJ2-2 | TRBV7-9 | TGTGCCAGCAGCGACACTAGCGGTTACACCGGGGAGCTGTTTTTT | CASSDTSGYTGELFF
. | . | TRBJ1-4 | TRBV20-1 | TGCAGTGCCGCCCCCTTATCAACTAATGAAAAACTGTTTTTT | CSAAPLSTNEKLFF
TRBD2 | . | TRBJ2-3 | TRBV3-1 | TGTGCCAGCAGCCACCGACTAGCGGGTGAAGATACGCAGTATTTT | CASSHRLAGEDTQYF
TRBD2 | . | TRBJ2-7 | TRBV30 | TGTGCCTGGGTAGGCGGACTAGCGGGAGTGAACGAGCAGTACTTC | CAWVGGLAGVNEQYF
. | . | TRBJ2-5 | TRBV5-1 | TGCGCCAGCAGGAATGAAAGGGACTACCAAGAGACCCAGTACTTC | CASRNERDYQETQYF
TRBD1 | . | TRBJ2-1 | TRBV7-9 | TGTGCCAGCAGCCCAGGACAGGGGGCTCACAATGAGCAGTTCTTC | CASSPGQGAHNEQFF
. | . | TRBJ2-5 | TRBV11-2 | TGTGCCAGCAGCCCCTTATCAGGGGATGGGACCCAGTACTTC | CASSPLSGDGTQYF
TRBD2 | . | TRBJ2-1 | TRBV4-3 | TGCGCCAGCAGCCAAGAAATGGCGACTAGCCTATACAATGAGCAGTTCTTC | CASSQEMATSLYNEQFF
. | . | TRBJ2-1 | TRBV29-1 | TGCAGCGTTGTCGACAATGAGCAGTTCTTC | CSVVDNEQFF
. | . | TRBJ2-3 | TRBV4-3 | TGCGCCAGCAGCCAAGTTGCGGATGATGACACAGATACGCAGTATTTT | CASSQVADDDTDTQYF
. | . | TRBJ2-7 | TRBV5-5 | TGTGCCAGCAGGACTAGCTACGAGCAGTACTTC | CASRTSYEQYF
. | . | TRBJ2-7 | TRBV5-5 | TGTGCCAGCACCCCCCCGGGGGATTTCTACGAGCAGTACTTC | CASTPPGDFYEQYF
. | once | TRBJ2-2 | TRBV28 | TGTGCCAGCAGTTTGGATCTAGGGAACACCGGGGAGCTGTTTTTT | CASSLDLGNTGELFF
. | few | TRBJ2-1 | TRBV29-1 | TGCAGCGTAATATTAGATGAGCAGTTCTTC | CSVILDEQFF
. | . | TRBJ1-5 | TRBV6-1 | TGTGCCAGCAGGCCACTTAGGGACACCTACAATCAGCCCCAGCATTTT | CASRPLRDTYNQPQHF
TRBD1 | . | TRBJ2-1 | TRBV6-4 | TGTGCCAGCAGTGAGGGGGACAGGGGTGAGCAGTTCTTC | CASSEGDRGEQFF
. | . | TRBJ1-2 | TRBV24-1 | TGTGCCACCAGTGATTATTCGGGGGACCCCTATGGCTACACCTTC | CATSDYSGDPYGYTF
. | . | TRBJ1-1 | TRBV11-2 | TGTGCCAGCATCGTATCCTCAGTGGGGGGAGGTGAAGCTTTCTTT | CASIVSSVGGGEAFF